The next 20 T cell receptor beta chains were all read from a single sample in a study of blood T cell repertoires in COVID-19 (dated by TCRdb to 2020 to 2021). Library prep was done by the immunoSEQ multiplex PCR assay. Sourced from immuneACCESS, this table was stored by TCRdb with only in-frame sequences that have V and J called. A share of the clones is absent; for the studies checked, an unresolved V gene accounts for under half, and the remainder has no known explanation. The sample table records 150,000 to 200,000 clones; around 90% of these occur just once. 3% to 4.5% of the sample goes to the ten largest clones. Sequencing used peripheral blood. The origin of the receptors is a woman in her sixties who had recovered from COVID-19.

This clone occurred a few times. The V and J genes are TRBV2 and TRBJ1-6; TRBD1 matches at 11 bases. The ends lost 10 bases at V and 16 bases at J; junction bases unmatched: 9. The CDR3 totals 12 residues. CDR1 SNHLY and CDR2 FYNNEI come from the germline V gene. The CDR3 spells CATRDRGAQLHF. Here the CDR3 DNA reads TGTGCCACCCGGGACAGGGGGGCCCAGCTCCACTTT. The full variable domain, rest sourced from reference TRBV2 and TRBJ1-6, is EPEVTQTPSHQVTQMGQEVILRCVPISNHLYFYWYRQILGQKVEFLVSFYNNEISEKSEIFDDQFSVERPDGSNFTLKIRSTKLEDSAMYFCATRDRGAQLHFGNGTRLTVT.

This clone is a singleton in its sample. The V call is TRBV5-4, the J call TRBJ1-2; D uncertain. The CDR3 contains 14 residues. V was pared by 0 bases and J by 1 base, with 7 bases between. Germline V gene lookup returns CDR1 SGHNT and CDR2 YYREEE (reference sequence). CDR3 region: CASSLDIVNYGYTF. For the CDR3, the DNA is TGTGCCAGCAGCTTGGACATCGTTAACTATGGCTACACCTTC.

This clone was seen once. The rearrangement uses TRBV6-5 and TRBJ1-2; 9 positions agree with TRBD1. The CDR3 loop spans 15 amino acids. V lost 5 bases to trimming and J lost 6 bases; unmatched junction nucleotides: 10. Germline V CDR1 and CDR2: MNHEY, SVGAGI. In DNA, the CDR3 is TGTGCCAGCAGTCAGTCACAGGGGGCGCTGGATGGCTACACCTTC. Translation gives CASSQSQGALDGYTF.

In its sample, this clone was seen a few times. The chain couples TRBV3-1 (or the pseudogene TRBV3-2) to TRBJ2-4; D might be TRBD2 (5 bases). This CDR3 spans 14 amino acids. The germline V gene has CDR1 LGHDT and CDR2 YNNKEL (reference sequence). V lost 1 base and J 7 bases, leaving 11 bases between the germline ends. CDR3 sequence: CASSQAGGSNIQYF. As DNA, the CDR3 is TGTGCCAGCAGCCAAGCAGGAGGAAGTAACATTCAGTACTTC.

V gene TRBV9 combines with J gene TRBJ1-5; 8 bases map to TRBD1. The germline V gene encodes CDR1 SGDLS and CDR2 YYNGEE. The CDR3 is made up of 14 amino acids. Trimming cost V 4 bases and J 5 bases; bases outside gene matches: 5. The CDR3, as DNA: TGTGCCAGCAGCCCCGACAGGGGCTATCAGCCCCAGCATTTT. It translates to CASSPDRGYQPQHF.

The chain has TRBV18 and TRBJ2-7; 8 bases align to TRBD1. This CDR3 region has 16 residues. J was trimmed by 5 bases and V by 3 bases; bases with no gene match: 12. CDR1 KGHSH and CDR2 LQKENI come from the germline V gene. This chain's CDR3 is CASSPKGGQGLHEQYF. CDR3 DNA: TGTGCCAGCTCACCTAAGGGCGGACAGGGTCTGCACGAGCAGTACTTC.

The chain uses TRBV5-4 and TRBJ2-3; 8 bases match TRBD1. J was trimmed by 4 bases and V by 2 bases; bases with no gene match: 9. Per the germline V gene, CDR1 is SGHNT and CDR2 is YYREEE (reference sequence). CDR3 length equals 16 residues. CDR3 DNA sequence: TGTGCCAGCAGCTTAGGTGGATGGACAGGGTCAGATACGCAGTATTTT. Translation gives CASSLGGWTGSDTQYF. The full variable domain, in which reference TRBV5-4 and TRBJ2-3 provide the parts outside the CDR3, is ETGVTQSPTHLIKTRGQQVTLRCSSQSGHNTVSWYQQALGQGPQFIFQYYREEENGRGNFPPRFSGLQFPNYSSELNVNALELDDSALYLCASSLGGWTGSDTQYFGPGTRLTVL.

The chain combines TRBV18 with TRBJ2-3, with TRBD1 as a possible D gene (6 bases). This CDR3 has 15 amino acids. Per germline, CDR1 KGHSH and CDR2 LQKENI. V lost 3 bases and J 6 bases, leaving 16 bases between the germline ends. The CDR3 nucleotides read TGTGCCAGCTCACCCCAGGGGCCCGACTGGGATACGCAGTATTTT. It is translated as CASSPQGPDWDTQYF.

The chain couples TRBV2 to TRBJ2-2, with 8 bases that match TRBD1. Germline trimming cut 9 bases from V and 5 bases from J; bases unmatched to any gene: 8. Per germline, CDR1 SNHLY and CDR2 FYNNEI. The CDR3 consists of 14 residues. The CDR3 protein is CASPGGGGTGELFF. The CDR3, as DNA: TGTGCCAGTCCAGGGGGCGGAGGTACCGGGGAGCTGTTTTTT.

This clone was seen once. The rearrangement joins TRBV9 to TRBJ2-7, with TRBD1 matching 10 bases. Trimming removed 0 bases from V and 2 bases from J; junction bases left unmatched: 2. Germline values: CDR1 SGDLS, CDR2 YYNGEE. The CDR3 runs 15 residues. In DNA, the CDR3 is TGTGCCAGCAGCGTAGCTGGGACAGGGGCCTACGAGCAGTACTTC. It is translated as CASSVAGTGAYEQYF.

V and J are TRBV5-1 and TRBJ2-3; TRBD2 matches 14 bases. Germline CDR1 and CDR2: SGHRS and YFSETQ. The ends lost 0 bases at V and 1 base at J; junction bases unmatched: 4. The CDR3 totals 18 residues. Here the CDR3 DNA reads TGCGCCAGCAGCTTGGGAGGACTAGCGGGGGGCGGCACAGATACGCAGTATTTT. It yields the protein CASSLGGLAGGGTDTQYF.

The chain's CDR3 is CAGSGGALDIQYF. CDR3 DNA sequence: TGTGCCGGTAGCGGGGGGGCGCTAGACATTCAGTACTTC. This rearrangement joins TRBV10-3 to TRBJ2-4; 11 positions match TRBD2. J was trimmed by 8 bases and V by 11 bases; bases with no gene match: 8. CDR1 and CDR2 (germline): ENHRY, SYGVKD. There are 13 residues in the CDR3.

The rearrangement joins TRBV7-8 to TRBJ2-1; TRBD2 matches 12 bases. Per germline, CDR1 SGHVS and CDR2 FQNEAQ. The CDR3 covers 16 residues. Unmatched junction bases numbered 8, after V lost 6 bases and J lost 5 bases. CDR3 nucleotides: TGTGCCAGCAGGATATCTAGACTAGCGGGGGACAATGAGCAGTTCTTC. Its translation: CASRISRLAGDNEQFF.

The CDR3 region has the DNA TGCGCCAGCAGCTTGACAGGGGGCATCGAGCAGTACTTC. It specifies CASSLTGGIEQYF. The chain has TRBV5-1 and TRBJ2-7; 9 positions agree with TRBD1. This CDR3 has 13 amino acids. Germline lookup yields CDR1 SGHRS and CDR2 YFSETQ. The J segment lost 6 bases and the V segment lost 1 base, leaving 2 bases of the junction unmatched. Combining the CDR3 with reference TRBV5-1 and TRBJ2-7 gives the whole variable domain KAGVTQTPRYLIKTRGQQVTLSCSPISGHRSVSWYQQTPGQGLQFLFEYFSETQRNKGNFPGRFSGRQFSNSRSEMNVSTLELGDSALYLCASSLTGGIEQYFGPGTRLTVT.

This clone was counted a single time. The V call is TRBV28, the J call TRBJ1-5; D call uncertain. V lost 3 bases, J lost 9 bases, and 12 bases lay in between. The CDR3 consists of 13 residues. CDR1 and CDR2 from the germline V gene are MDHEN and SYDVKM. For the CDR3, the DNA is TGTGCCAGCAGTTTCCCGGGTGTTAGGCCCCAGCATTTT. Amino acid sequence: CASSFPGVRPQHF.

J is TRBJ2-3 and V is TRBV6-5; 10 positions agree with TRBD2. CDR1 is MNHEY, CDR2 SVGAGI, per germline. Trimming removed 5 bases from V and 1 base from J; junction bases left unmatched: 3. The CDR3 extends over 15 amino acids. The CDR3, as DNA: TGTGCCAGCAGTATAGCGGGGGGTGGCACAGATACGCAGTATTTT. It translates to CASSIAGGGTDTQYF.

The V call is TRBV3-1 (or the pseudogene TRBV3-2), the J call TRBJ1-5; possibly TRBD1 for D (5 bases). The germline V gene encodes CDR1 LGHDT and CDR2 YNNKEL (reference sequence). The CDR3 extends over 14 amino acids. Trimming took off 1 base at V and 5 bases at J, with 9 bases between the two ends. The CDR3 is CASSQGQMYQPQHF. The CDR3 DNA reads as TGTGCCAGCAGCCAAGGACAGATGTATCAGCCCCAGCATTTT.

This chain connects TRBV3-1 (or the pseudogene TRBV3-2) to TRBJ2-5, with a possible D match to TRBD1 (5 bases). CDR3 size: 12 residues. Trimming stripped 4 bases from V and 5 bases from J, with 8 bases between. Germline values: CDR1 LGHDT, CDR2 YNNKEL (reference sequence). CDR3 nucleotide sequence: TGTGCCAGCAGCCTGTGGGGCGAGACCCAGTACTTC. It translates to CASSLWGETQYF.

The rearrangement uses TRBV7-2 and TRBJ1-2; D is ambiguous. V lost 1 base, J lost 6 bases, and 9 bases lay in between. Germline assignment: CDR1 SGHTA and CDR2 FQGNSA. This CDR3 has 13 amino acids. In DNA, the CDR3 is TGTGCCAGCAGCTTAGAGTGGCTGGATGGCTACACCTTC. It translates to CASSLEWLDGYTF.

The chain links TRBV6-5 to TRBJ1-3; D remains unclear. This CDR3 is built from 14 residues. V lost 5 bases and J 0 bases, leaving 8 bases between the germline ends. Germline V gene data show CDR1 as MNHEY and CDR2 as SVGAGI. In nucleotides, the CDR3 is TGTGCCAGCAGTCAGGACTACTCTGGAAACACCATATATTTT. Its translation: CASSQDYSGNTIYF.